The next 21 T cell receptor beta chains were all read from a single sample in a study of T-cell memory formation after mild COVID-19. TCRdb reprocessed the 5' RACE reads with MiXCR, giving one entry per CDR3 protein. Of about 420,000 distinct CDR3 sequences detected, 20% to 30% appear once; the ten largest clones hold under 15%. Sample: PBMCs or a T cell subset sorted from them (not recorded which). Receptor source: an adult woman who had mild COVID-19 (a few samples of this study predate the infection). Cell type and time point are not known.

This clonotype was counted between two and nine times. The chain is built from TRBV7-2 and TRBJ2-2; TRBD2 matches at 12 bases. The CDR3 length is 18 residues. Germline CDR1 reads SGHTA; CDR2 reads FQGNSA. V shed 5 bases, J shed 3 bases, and the junction held 10 bases outside the gene matches. CDR3 nucleotides: TGTGCCAGCAGCAATAAGAGACTAGCGGGAGTGCACACCGGGGAGCTGTTTTTT. Translated, it gives CASSNKRLAGVHTGELFF.

The CDR3 nucleotides are TGTGCCAGCAGCCGGGACCGTAGCAATCAGCCCCAGCATTTT. Amino acids: CASSRDRSNQPQHF. The rearrangement links TRBV7-2 to TRBJ1-5; D is perhaps TRBD1 (5 bases). V was shortened by 5 bases and J by 0 bases, with 8 bases between the two germline ends. Germline V CDR1 and CDR2: SGHTA, FQGNSA. CDR3 length: 14 amino acids.

The V and J genes are TRBV3-1 and TRBJ2-2; D may be TRBD1 (6 bases). Per germline, CDR1 LGHDT and CDR2 YNNKEL (reference sequence). This CDR3 spans 16 amino acids. Trimming cost V 2 bases and J 6 bases, with 16 bases left between them. CDR3 in DNA: TGTGCCAGCAGCCAACCAACAGGGAAGCGTCCCGGGGAGCTGTTTTTT. Translated, it gives CASSQPTGKRPGELFF.

This clonotype was seen only a few times. V and J are TRBV5-1 and TRBJ1-4; D is unresolved. The germline V and J ends were trimmed by 6 bases and 8 bases, with 17 bases remaining between them. Germline loops: CDR1 SGHRS, CDR2 YFSETQ. CDR3 length equals 14 residues. The CDR3 loop is CASTNSDLGEKLFF. The CDR3 nucleotides read TGCGCCAGCACCAACTCTGATCTGGGGGAAAAACTGTTTTTT. Full variable domain (outside the CDR3, taken from reference TRBV5-1 and TRBJ1-4): KAGVTQTPRYLIKTRGQQVTLSCSPISGHRSVSWYQQTPGQGLQFLFEYFSETQRNKGNFPGRFSGRQFSNSRSEMNVSTLELGDSALYLCASTNSDLGEKLFFGSGTQLSVL.

The rearrangement links TRBV20-1 to TRBJ1-6; TRBD1 aligns across 10 bases. This CDR3 has 13 amino acids. Trimming cost V 5 bases and J 8 bases; bases outside gene matches: 3. The germline V gene has CDR1 DFQATT and CDR2 SNEGSKA (reference sequence). CDR3 coding DNA: TGCAGTGCTCCGGGACAGGGGTATTCACCCCTCCACTTT. Amino acids: CSAPGQGYSPLHF.

This clonotype was detected a few times. The chain has TRBV11-2 and TRBJ2-3; 11 bases are a match to TRBD1. The trim removed 5 bases at V and 4 bases at J, leaving 14 bases unmatched. In germline, CDR1 is SGHAT, CDR2 FQNNGV. The CDR3 length is 18 residues. DNA of the CDR3: TGTGCCAGCAGCCCACAGTGGCTCAGGACAGGGGGCTCAGATACGCAGTATTTT. This translates into CASSPQWLRTGGSDTQYF.

The J gene is TRBJ1-6, the V gene TRBV4-3; D call uncertain. This CDR3 is built from 18 residues. The germline V gene encodes CDR1 LGHNA and CDR2 YSLEER. V lost 1 base to trimming and J lost 9 bases, with 22 bases between them. CDR3 in DNA: TGCGCCAGCAGCCAAGTTTTGGGCAGCGAGATTTTGGGTTCACCCCTCCACTTT. Protein: CASSQVLGSEILGSPLHF.

This clonotype has only a few counts. This chain joins TRBV7-8 and TRBJ2-7; no definite D call. Looked up from germline, CDR1 is SGHVS and CDR2 is FQNEAQ. There are 14 residues in the CDR3. V dropped 2 bases and J dropped 0 bases, with 8 bases sitting between them. The CDR3 region has the DNA TGTGCCAGCAGCTTACAGGCCGACTCCTACGAGCAGTACTTC. As protein: CASSLQADSYEQYF.

This clonotype was observed a handful of times. The V and J genes are TRBV12-3 or TRBV12-4 and TRBJ2-1, with D tentatively TRBD1 (5 bases). This CDR3 has 14 residues. Trimming took off 6 bases at V and 5 bases at J, with 14 bases between the two ends. The CDR3 here is CASSPMGLNNEQFF. The CDR3 region has the DNA TGTGCCAGCAGCCCTATGGGGCTCAACAATGAGCAGTTCTTC.

This rearrangement joins TRBV4-2 to TRBJ2-7; D remains ambiguous. The V end lost 0 bases, the J end lost 6 bases, and 15 bases lay between the germline ends. The CDR3 runs 15 residues. Germline V gene sequence: CDR1 LGHNA, CDR2 YNFKEQ. The CDR3 DNA follows: TGTGCCAGCAGCCAAGATAGGGCGGCCCATGGCGAGCAGTACTTC. It yields the protein CASSQDRAAHGEQYF.

This clonotype was detected a few times. The V and J genes are TRBV7-9 and TRBJ2-1, with unresolved D. V shed 3 bases and J shed 0 bases, with 6 bases lying between them. Germline-derived CDR1 and CDR2 are SEHNR and FQNEAQ (reference sequence). The CDR3 is made up of 14 amino acids. DNA for the CDR3: TGTGCCAGCAGCTTTGCAGGCTCCTACAATGAGCAGTTCTTC. As protein: CASSFAGSYNEQFF.

The V gene is TRBV4-1, the J gene TRBJ1-6; TRBD1 aligns across 7 bases. Germline CDR1 MGHRA, CDR2 YSYEKL. The CDR3 runs to 15 residues. V gave up 1 base and J gave up 7 bases; unmatched junction bases: 4. CDR3 sequence reads: CASSQGQGGNSPLHF. The CDR3 bases are TGCGCCAGCAGCCAAGGACAGGGAGGAAATTCACCCCTCCACTTT.

This clonotype was counted only a few times. This chain connects TRBV3-1 to TRBJ1-5, with 8 bases lining up with TRBD1. V lost 0 bases to trimming and J lost 6 bases; unmatched junction nucleotides: 4. Germline V CDR1 and CDR2: LGHDT, YNNKEL (reference sequence). The CDR3 extends over 15 amino acids. The CDR3 nucleotides are TGTGCCAGCAGCCAAGATGGGACAGGCGGTCAGCCCCAGCATTTT. The encoded protein is CASSQDGTGGQPQHF.

The V gene is TRBV11-1, the J gene TRBJ2-6; D gene unclear. Trimming took off 2 bases at V and 4 bases at J, with 6 bases between the two ends. The length of the CDR3 is 14 residues. Germline CDR1 is SGHAT and CDR2 is FQDESV (reference sequence). CDR3 nucleotide sequence: TGTGCCAGCAGCTTAATGTCGGGGGCCAACGTCCTGACTTTC. It codes for CASSLMSGANVLTF.

This CDR3 reads CSVELDRADGSYEQYF. CDR3 nucleotide sequence: TGCAGCGTTGAACTTGACCGGGCCGACGGCTCCTACGAGCAGTACTTC. The chain links TRBV29-1 to TRBJ2-7, with unresolved D. The CDR3 consists of 16 residues. Looked up from germline, CDR1 is SQVTM and CDR2 is ANQGSEA. With 2 bases removed from V and 0 bases from J, the gap between germline ends came to 17 bases.

The genes are TRBV12-3 or TRBV12-4 and TRBJ2-2; no definite D call. With 7 bases removed from V and 4 bases from J, the gap between germline ends came to 13 bases. This CDR3 spans 14 amino acids. The CDR3 DNA is TGTGCCAGCACCCTCTTAGGCGGCACCGGGGAGCTGTTTTTT. Its translation: CASTLLGGTGELFF.

This clonotype was detected a few times. V is TRBV10-3 and J is TRBJ2-3, with D hard to call. Between the trimmed V and J ends, which lost 0 bases and 3 bases, there was a span of 7 bases. CDR1 is ENHRY, CDR2 SYGVKD, per germline. This CDR3 comprises 14 residues. CDR3 DNA sequence: TGTGCCATCAGTGAGTCTGGGCCAACAGATACGCAGTATTTT. Its protein is CAISESGPTDTQYF.

The genes are TRBV7-3 and TRBJ2-3; D remains ambiguous. CDR3 size: 15 residues. V was trimmed by 2 bases and J by 1 base, leaving 10 bases between them. Germline CDR1 is SGHTA and CDR2 is FQGTGA. CDR3 nucleotides: TGTGCCAGCAGCTTAGGGGTGGCGGGCACAGATACGCAGTATTTT. It is translated as CASSLGVAGTDTQYF.

The chain carries TRBV12-3 or TRBV12-4 and TRBJ1-1; D is uncertain. There are 16 residues in the CDR3. Trimming cost V 5 bases and J 4 bases, with 20 bases left between them. This CDR3 reads CASSAVYIAVTTEAFF. DNA of the CDR3: TGTGCCAGCAGTGCCGTGTACATCGCAGTGACCACTGAAGCTTTCTTT.

The V call is TRBV29-1, the J call TRBJ2-7, with D tentatively TRBD1 or TRBD2 (6 bases each). The CDR3 has 12 residues. V shed 3 bases and J shed 2 bases, with 8 bases lying between them. CDR1 and CDR2 from the germline V gene are SQVTM and ANQGSEA. Written as DNA, the CDR3 is TGCAGCGTTGAGGAGGGGGCCTACGAGCAGTACTTC. It specifies CSVEEGAYEQYF.

This clonotype was found many times. The rearrangement links TRBV7-9 to TRBJ2-1; D call uncertain. V lost 11 bases to trimming and J lost 2 bases, with 13 bases between them. This CDR3 region has 13 residues. CDR1 and CDR2 from the germline V gene are SEHNR and FQNEAQ (reference sequence). CDR3 DNA sequence: TGTGCCCTTCTACACTCGACCTACAATGAGCAGTTCTTC. This translates into CALLHSTYNEQFF. The full variable domain, completed using reference TRBV7-9 and TRBJ2-1, is DTGVSQNPRHKITKRGQNVTFRCDPISEHNRLYWYRQTLGQGPEFLTYFQNEAQLEKSRLLSDRFSAERPKGSFSTLEIQRTEQGDSAMYLCALLHSTYNEQFFGPGTRLTVL.